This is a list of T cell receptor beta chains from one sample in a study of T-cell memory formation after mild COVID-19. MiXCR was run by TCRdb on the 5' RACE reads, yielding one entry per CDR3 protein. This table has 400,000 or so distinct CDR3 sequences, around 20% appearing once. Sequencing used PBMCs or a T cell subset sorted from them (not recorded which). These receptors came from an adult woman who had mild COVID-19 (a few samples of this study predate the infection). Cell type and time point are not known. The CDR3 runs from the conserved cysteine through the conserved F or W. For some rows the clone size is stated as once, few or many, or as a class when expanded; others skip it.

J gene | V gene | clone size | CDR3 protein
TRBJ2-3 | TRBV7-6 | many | CASSLAGAATDTQYF
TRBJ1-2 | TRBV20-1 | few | CSAFGYYGYTF
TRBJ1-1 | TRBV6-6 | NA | CASSYSQMPKAFF
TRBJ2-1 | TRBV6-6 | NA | CASSHEGTAEQFF
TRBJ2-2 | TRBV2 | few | CASRGQENTGELFF
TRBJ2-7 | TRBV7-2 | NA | CASSPATGQNEQYF
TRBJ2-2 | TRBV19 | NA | CASSIFPARELFF
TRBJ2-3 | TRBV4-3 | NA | CASSRRDRGTDTQYF
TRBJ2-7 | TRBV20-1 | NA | CSGVVKPGQGASYEQYF
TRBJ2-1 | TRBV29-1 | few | CSVEEQGGNEQFF
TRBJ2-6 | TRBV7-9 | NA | CASSLFISGANVLTF
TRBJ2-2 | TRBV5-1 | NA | CASSLDLGHTGELFF
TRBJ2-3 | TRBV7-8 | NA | CASSLVAGQGAYTQYF
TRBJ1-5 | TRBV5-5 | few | CASSLYRDRKNQPQHF
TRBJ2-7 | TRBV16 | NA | CASTTTQGLFEQYF
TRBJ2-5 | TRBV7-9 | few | CASRAYFALAGGVETQYF
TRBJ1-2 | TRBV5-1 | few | CASSSRGQGDGYTF
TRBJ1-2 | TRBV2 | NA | CASSEASKAYTF
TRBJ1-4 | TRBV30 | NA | CAWSVQGLREKLFF
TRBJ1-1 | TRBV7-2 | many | CASSIRTGTNTEAFF
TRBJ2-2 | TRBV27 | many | CASSPQNTGELFF
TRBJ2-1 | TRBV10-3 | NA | CAISESSRLAVSYNEQFF
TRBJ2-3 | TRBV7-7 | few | CASSPGQDRPDTQYF
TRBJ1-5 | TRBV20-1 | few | CSAQGARSQPQHF
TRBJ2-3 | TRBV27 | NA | CASSLSGGGVDTQYF
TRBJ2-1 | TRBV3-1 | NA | CASSRVAGAYNEQFF
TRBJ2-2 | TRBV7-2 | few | CASSPSRNPATGELFF
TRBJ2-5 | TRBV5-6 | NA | CASSLSRVGLETQYF
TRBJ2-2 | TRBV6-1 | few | CATVPPNTGELFF
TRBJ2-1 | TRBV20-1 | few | CSARWWDSYNEQFF
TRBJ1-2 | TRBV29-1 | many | CSVEGIGQGFRDYGYTF
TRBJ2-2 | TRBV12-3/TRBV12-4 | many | CASSATTGRSTGELFF
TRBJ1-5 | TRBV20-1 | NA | CSGQGSNQPQHF
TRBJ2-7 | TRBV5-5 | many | CASSMYPNEQYF
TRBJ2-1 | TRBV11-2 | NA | CASSLDFRARNEQFF
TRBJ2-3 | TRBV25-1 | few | CASSGTSGPTDTQYF
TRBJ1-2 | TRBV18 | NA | CASSPTGIANYGYTF
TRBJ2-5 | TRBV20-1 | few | CSAGLAGGPGETQYF
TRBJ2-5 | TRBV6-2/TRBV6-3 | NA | CASSHSTTTQYF
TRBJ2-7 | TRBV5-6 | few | CASSRGAVSSYEQYF
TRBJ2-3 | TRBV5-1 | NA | CASSEDRGDTQYF
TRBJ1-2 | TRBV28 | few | CASSLASGAGYGYTF
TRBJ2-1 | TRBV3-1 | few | CASSQKAGYNEQFF
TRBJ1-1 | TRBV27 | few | CASSSQPNTEAFF
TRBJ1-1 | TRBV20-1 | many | CSARDRFGALRTFF
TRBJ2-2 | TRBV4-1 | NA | CASGTSGGATGELFF
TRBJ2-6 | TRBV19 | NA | CASSIAKGTGDAGANVLTF
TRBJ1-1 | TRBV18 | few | CASSKVAGTRTEAFF
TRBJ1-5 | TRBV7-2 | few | CASSLGTAHSNQPQHF
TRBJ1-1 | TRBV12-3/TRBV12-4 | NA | CASSLAPGYQPEAFF
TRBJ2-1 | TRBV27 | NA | CASSLLSHRGNNEQFF